The clone carrying this TCR beta chain showed up just a few times. Its specificity is unknown. This sample was taken from a study of shared clonotypes between healthy human individuals. The study's findings and limits: In a handful of donors, about 5% of naive CD4 clonotypes appeared in common.

The data were produced by immunoSEQ multiplex PCR, yet TCRdb's version contains in-frame clones alone and is incomplete. The table records roughly 300,000 clones, more than 60% of them present only once. Trimming removed 2 bases at V and 6 bases at J, with 6 bases between. Germline CDR1 reads SNHLY; CDR2 reads FYNNEI. This CDR3 region has 12 residues. This clonotype was sampled from a man aged 30 to 45 in good health. The gene calls are TRBV2 and TRBJ2-3, with D perhaps assigned TRBD1 or TRBD2 (5 bases each). Material for sequencing was memory CD4+ T cells sorted from blood. Documented subset: CD45RA-negative fraction. The CDR3 sequence: CASSEWGDTQYF. The CDR3 DNA follows: TGTGCCAGCAGTGAATGGGGGGATACGCAGTATTTT.